This TCR beta chain derives from a study of blood T cell repertoires in COVID-19. Study-wide background: Samples taken during acute and convalescent COVID-19 were collected in the United States, Italy and Spain.

Germline V gene sequence: CDR1 SGHVS, CDR2 FQNEAQ. The V end lost 5 bases, the J end lost 6 bases, and 16 bases lay between the germline ends. The CDR3 has 14 amino acids. Sequenced by immunoSEQ multiplex PCR; TCRdb stores in-frame clones only, minus some. The sample records just under 80,000 clones, approximately 80% being singletons. This sequence originates from a woman between 65 and 79 years old with acute or convalescent COVID-19. This sequence joins TRBV7-8 and TRBJ1-2; D remains unclear. The specimen sequenced was peripheral blood. This chain's CDR3 is CASSRDTLQNGYTF. CDR3 bases: TGTGCCAGCAGCCGTGACACCCTTCAAAATGGCTACACCTTC.